Listed below are T cell receptor beta chains from one sample, sequenced in a study of blood T cell repertoires in COVID-19. Using immunoSEQ multiplex PCR, the repertoire was profiled, and TCRdb retains in-frame clones only, with some absent. Altogether over 250,000 clones are present, 80% to 90% being singletons, with the ten largest covering roughly 5.3%. The source material was PBMCs or T cells enriched from blood (not recorded which). Receptors were obtained from a woman aged 30 to 39 who had recovered from COVID-19. Both conserved end residues are part of each CDR3. The D gene is left open where the match is weak. Some rows mark clone size as missing; the rest say once, few, many or name a class of expanded clone.

D: TRBD2; size: NA; V: TRBV19; J: TRBJ2-7; CDR3: CASSIDAGGTYEQYF; DNA: TGTGCCAGTAGTATAGATGCGGGGGGTACCTACGAGCAGTACTTC
D: NA; size: NA; V: TRBV5-1; J: TRBJ2-2; CDR3: CASSLTGSTGELFF; DNA: TGCGCCAGCAGCTTAACAGGGAGCACCGGGGAGCTGTTTTTT
D: TRBD1; size: once; V: TRBV9; J: TRBJ1-2; CDR3: CASSVGSGQGAPGYTF; DNA: TGTGCCAGCAGCGTAGGATCCGGACAGGGGGCCCCTGGCTACACCTTC
D: TRBD1; size: NA; V: TRBV6-2/TRBV6-3; J: TRBJ2-5; CDR3: CASSYAPQGFSETQYF; DNA: TGTGCCAGCAGTTACGCGCCACAGGGGTTCAGTGAGACCCAGTACTTC
D: NA; size: NA; V: TRBV5-1; J: TRBJ1-5; CDR3: CASSPLRAARERNQPQHF; DNA: TGCGCCAGCAGCCCCCTGAGGGCGGCTAGGGAGCGCAATCAGCCCCAGCATTTT
D: TRBD1; size: NA; V: TRBV30; J: TRBJ1-1; CDR3: CAWSFPGTGGTEAFF; DNA: TGTGCCTGGAGTTTCCCCGGGACAGGGGGCACTGAAGCTTTCTTT
D: NA; size: NA; V: TRBV23-1; J: TRBJ2-7; CDR3: CASSQDGRDYEQYF; DNA: TGCGCCAGCAGTCAAGACGGACGGGACTACGAGCAGTACTTC
D: TRBD2; size: NA; V: TRBV5-6; J: TRBJ2-7; CDR3: CASSLTGLAGSAF; DNA: TGTGCCAGCAGCTTGACGGGACTAGCGGGCTCTGCTTTC
D: NA; size: NA; V: TRBV19; J: TRBJ1-4; CDR3: CATEDRTYEKLFF; DNA: TGTGCCACCGAAGACAGAACTTATGAAAAACTGTTTTTT
D: NA; size: NA; V: TRBV5-6; J: TRBJ1-2; CDR3: CASSRGAGDYGYTF; DNA: TGTGCCAGCAGTCGGGGGGCAGGGGACTATGGCTACACCTTC